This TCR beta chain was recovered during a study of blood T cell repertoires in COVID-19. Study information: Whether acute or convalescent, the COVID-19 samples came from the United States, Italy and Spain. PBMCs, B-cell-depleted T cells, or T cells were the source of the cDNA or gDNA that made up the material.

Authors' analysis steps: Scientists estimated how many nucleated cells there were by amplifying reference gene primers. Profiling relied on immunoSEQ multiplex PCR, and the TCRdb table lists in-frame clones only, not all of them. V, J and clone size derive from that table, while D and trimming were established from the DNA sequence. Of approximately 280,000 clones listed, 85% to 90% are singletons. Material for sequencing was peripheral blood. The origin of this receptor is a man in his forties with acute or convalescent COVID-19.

CDR3 in amino acids: CASSGPSGGYNEQFF. The CDR3 DNA sequence: TGTGCCAGCAGTGGGCCTAGCGGGGGGTACAATGAGCAGTTCTTC. The rearrangement joins TRBV2 to TRBJ2-1, with 11 bases matching TRBD2. Trimming at V came to 4 bases and at J to 4 bases, leaving 3 bases not matched to a gene. The CDR3 runs to 15 residues. Germline loops: CDR1 SNHLY, CDR2 FYNNEI.